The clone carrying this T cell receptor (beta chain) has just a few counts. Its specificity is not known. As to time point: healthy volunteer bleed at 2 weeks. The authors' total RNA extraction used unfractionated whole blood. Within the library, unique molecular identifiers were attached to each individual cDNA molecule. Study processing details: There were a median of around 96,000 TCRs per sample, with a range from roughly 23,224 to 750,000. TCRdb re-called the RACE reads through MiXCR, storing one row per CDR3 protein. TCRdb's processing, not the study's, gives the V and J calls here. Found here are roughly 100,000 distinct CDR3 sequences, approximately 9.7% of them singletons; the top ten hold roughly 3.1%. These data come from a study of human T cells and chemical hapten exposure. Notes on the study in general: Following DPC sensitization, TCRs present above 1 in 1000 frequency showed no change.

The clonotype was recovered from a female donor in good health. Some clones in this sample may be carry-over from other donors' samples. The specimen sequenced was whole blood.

The CDR3 sequence: CASSSIASTDTQYF. CDR3 sequence (DNA): TGCGCCAGCAGCTCCATAGCTAGCACAGATACGCAGTATTTT. The chain employs TRBV5-1 and TRBJ2-3; D unclear. Trimming cost V 3 bases and J 0 bases, with 8 bases left between them. There are 14 residues in the CDR3. The germline gives CDR1 SGHRS, CDR2 YFSETQ.